This T cell receptor beta chain comes out of a study of blood T cell repertoires in COVID-19. In the study overall: T cells, B-cell-depleted T cells, or PBMCs provided the cDNA or gDNA that served as material.

The data were produced by immunoSEQ multiplex PCR, yet TCRdb's version contains in-frame clones alone and is incomplete. The table lists more than 250,000 clones, 90% of them singletons. The V and J ends lost 6 bases and 7 bases, in that order; junction bases with no gene match: 3. This CDR3 has 13 residues. Germline V gene lookup returns CDR1 MNHEY and CDR2 SVGAGI. The rearrangement links TRBV6-5 to TRBJ2-1; 10 bases fit TRBD2. Sequencing was carried out using PBMCs or T cells enriched from blood (not recorded which). The sequence was obtained from a woman between 18 and 30 years old with acute COVID-19. The CDR3: CASRPSGRNEQFF. The CDR3 DNA sequence: TGTGCCAGCAGGCCTAGCGGGAGAAATGAGCAGTTCTTC.